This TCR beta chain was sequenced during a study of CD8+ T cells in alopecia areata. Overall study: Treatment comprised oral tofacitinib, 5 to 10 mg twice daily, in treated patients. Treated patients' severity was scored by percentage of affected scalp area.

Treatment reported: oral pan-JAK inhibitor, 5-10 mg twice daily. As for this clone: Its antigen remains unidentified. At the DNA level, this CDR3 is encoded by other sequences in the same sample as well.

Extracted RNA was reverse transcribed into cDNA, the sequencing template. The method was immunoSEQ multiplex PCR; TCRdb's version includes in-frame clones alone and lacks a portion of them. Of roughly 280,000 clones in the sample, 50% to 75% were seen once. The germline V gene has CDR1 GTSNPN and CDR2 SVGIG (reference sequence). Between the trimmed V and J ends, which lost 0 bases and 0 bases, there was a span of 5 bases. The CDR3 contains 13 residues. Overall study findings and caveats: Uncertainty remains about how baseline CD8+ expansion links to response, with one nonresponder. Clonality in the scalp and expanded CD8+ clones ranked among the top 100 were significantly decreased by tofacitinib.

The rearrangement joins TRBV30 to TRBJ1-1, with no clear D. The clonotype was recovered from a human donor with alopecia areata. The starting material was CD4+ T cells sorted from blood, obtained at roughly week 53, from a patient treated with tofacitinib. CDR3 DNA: TGTGCCTGGAGTGTGAAGTTGAACACTGAAGCTTTCTTT. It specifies CAWSVKLNTEAFF.